This T cell receptor beta chain was observed in a study of graft-versus-host responses after intestinal transplantation. Findings of the study overall: Researchers found peak circulating GvH clone levels linked to early post-transplant HvG declines.

Per the germline V gene, CDR1 is SGHVS and CDR2 is FNYEAQ. CDR3 length equals 13 residues. Sequencing used immunoSEQ multiplex PCR; TCRdb keeps in-frame clones, though not all of them. This sample has about 110,000 clones, with more than 85% found just once. Comments on this clone: Its antigen remains unidentified. One end of the junction fails to match germline, which may point to a read error.

This clonotype was sampled from a human donor who was the organ donor for an intestinal transplant. This chain uses TRBV7-6 with TRBJ2-1; D uncertain. The specimen comprised unstimulated CD8+ T cells sorted from spleen or lymph node cells, sampled before transplant. CDR3 residues: CVSSLVDVNEQFF. CDR3 nucleotide sequence: TGTGTCAGCAGCTTAGTAGACGTAAATGAGCAGTTCTTC.